The entry that follows covers one T cell receptor (beta chain) sequence. The target antigen is unknown. Before thyroid surgery, none of the patients had received any treatment. This sample stems from a study of metastatic and nonmetastatic thyroid tumors. Study as a whole: Patients with malignant and benign thyroid disease provided blood and tumor or nodule tissue, whose repertoires were compared. The study's findings and limits: Significantly greater TCR beta diversity was reportedly found in malignant thyroid tumors than in benign nodules (in blood and tumor).

The germline CDR1 and CDR2 sequences are MNHNS and SASEGT. The length of the CDR3 is 13 residues. The ends lost 10 bases at V and 6 bases at J; junction bases unmatched: 7. Original handling: Building a distant-metastasis classifier for papillary thyroid cancer drew on CDR3 differences across clinicopathological groups. TCRdb reprocessed the PCR reads using MiXCR. The V and J calls follow TCRdb's processing rather than the paper's. The sample holds about 20,000 clones; roughly 20% are singletons and the top ten take under 11%. The sequenced sample consisted of tumor tissue. The chain joins TRBV6-1 to TRBJ2-3; 10 bases line up with TRBD2. The receptor was derived from a male donor with papillary thyroid cancer or a benign thyroid nodule (not recorded which). Some clones in this sample may be carry-over from other donors' samples. The CDR3 coding sequence is TGTGCCACCACTAGCGGGGTCCTTGATACGCAGTATTTT. Translated, it gives CATTSGVLDTQYF.